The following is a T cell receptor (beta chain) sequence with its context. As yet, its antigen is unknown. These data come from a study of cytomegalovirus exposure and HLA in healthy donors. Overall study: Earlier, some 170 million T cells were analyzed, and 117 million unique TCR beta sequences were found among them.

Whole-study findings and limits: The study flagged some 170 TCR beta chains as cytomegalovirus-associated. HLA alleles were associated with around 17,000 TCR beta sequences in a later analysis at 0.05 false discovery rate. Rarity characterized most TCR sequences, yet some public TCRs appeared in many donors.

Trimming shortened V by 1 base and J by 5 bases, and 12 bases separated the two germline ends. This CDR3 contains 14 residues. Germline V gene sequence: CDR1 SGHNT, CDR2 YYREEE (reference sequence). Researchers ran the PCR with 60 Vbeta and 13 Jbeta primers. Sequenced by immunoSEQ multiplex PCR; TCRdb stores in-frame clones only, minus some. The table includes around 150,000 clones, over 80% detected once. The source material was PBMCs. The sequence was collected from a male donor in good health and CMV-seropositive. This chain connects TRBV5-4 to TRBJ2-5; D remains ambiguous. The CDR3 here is CASSLNPLWETQYF. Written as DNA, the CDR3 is TGTGCCAGCAGCTTGAATCCCCTATGGGAGACCCAGTACTTC.